This T cell receptor beta chain was obtained from a study of spatial heterogeneity in lung cancer. Study details: Fewer alpha-chain than beta-chain sequences were consistently detected.

Germline CDR1 is SGHNT and CDR2 is YENEEA. Trimming shortened V by 5 bases and J by 4 bases, and 21 bases separated the two germline ends. The CDR3 runs 17 residues. The time point denotes: sample taken at primary tumor resection. The study sequenced unsorted whole RNA from tumor, nontumor lung or frozen PBMC. A total of over 70 untreated early-stage non-small cell lung cancer patients served as donors. This clonotype has just a few counts. This beta chain is an off-target read within a library intended for alpha chains, so its frequency means little. Every cDNA TCR molecule received its own unique molecular identifier. Each CDR3 protein is one row after TCRdb ran MiXCR on the 5' RACE reads. This sample yields about 5,400 distinct CDR3 sequences, of which approximately 30% are seen a single time; around 3.3% belongs to the top ten.

The source was PBMCs, collected at surgery. The chain recombines TRBV11-3 with TRBJ2-1; D may be TRBD1 or TRBD2 (6 bases each). The receptor comes from a female donor with early-stage non-small cell lung cancer. The DNA for the CDR3 is TGTGCCAGCAGCGTTAGAGGGGGGAGGACGGGATACAATGAGCAGTTCTTC. As protein: CASSVRGGRTGYNEQFF.